A single sample is the source of the 10 T cell receptor beta chains below, sequenced in a study of shared clonotypes between healthy human individuals. Profiling relied on immunoSEQ multiplex PCR, and the TCRdb table lists in-frame clones only, not all of them. The table records over a million clones, 96% of them present only once. What was sequenced was naive CD4+ T cells sorted from blood. Described subset: CD45RA+ positively selected. These receptors all come from a man under 40 in good health.

The J gene is TRBJ2-5, the V gene TRBV7-8; 11 bases are shared with TRBD2. The J segment lost 5 bases and the V segment lost 5 bases, leaving 7 bases of the junction unmatched. The CDR3 covers 15 residues. Germline assignment: CDR1 SGHVS and CDR2 FQNEAQ. The CDR3 region has the DNA TGTGCCAGCAGCGGACTAGCGGGTCTTGTGGAGACCCAGTACTTC. This sequence encodes CASSGLAGLVETQYF.

The rearrangement uses TRBV4-2 and TRBJ2-7; D may be TRBD2 (5 bases). Germline assignment: CDR1 LGHNA and CDR2 YNFKEQ. This CDR3 region has 17 residues. Trimming left V 0 bases short and J 2 bases short, with 17 bases between. This CDR3 reads CASSQESQPGSTYEQYF. The CDR3 DNA is TGTGCCAGCAGCCAAGAATCCCAACCGGGGAGCACCTACGAGCAGTACTTC.

The V gene is TRBV6-1, the J gene TRBJ2-7, with 8 nucleotides matching TRBD1. Unmatched junction bases numbered 9, after V lost 5 bases and J lost 3 bases. The V gene's germline CDR1 is MNHNS and CDR2 SASEGT. CDR3 length: 15 amino acids. The CDR3 is CASSTADGQGYEQYF. DNA for the CDR3: TGTGCCAGCAGTACCGCTGACGGACAGGGCTACGAGCAGTACTTC.

The chain joins TRBV28 to TRBJ2-1, with TRBD2 matching over 7 bases. The junction had 10 bases not matched to a gene; V was cut back by 6 bases and J by 8 bases. The CDR3 runs 14 residues. Germline lookup yields CDR1 MDHEN and CDR2 SYDVKM. The CDR3 bases are TGTGCCAGCAGACAAGCGGGAACAGTCTATGAGCAGTTCTTC. Encoded protein: CASRQAGTVYEQFF. The full variable domain, with the rest looked up from reference TRBV28 and TRBJ2-1, is DVKVTQSSRYLVKRTGEKVFLECVQDMDHENMFWYRQDPGLGLRLIYFSYDVKMKEKGDIPEGYSVSREKKERFSLILESASTNQTSMYLCASRQAGTVYEQFFGPGTRLTVL.

The chain has TRBV6-1 and TRBJ2-7; TRBD1 matches 9 bases. Losses at the gene ends were 1 base for V and 2 bases for J; bases not matched to a gene: 12. CDR1 MNHNS and CDR2 SASEGT come from the germline V gene. There are 18 residues in the CDR3. The CDR3 spells CASSEGGMRGQGTYEQYF. The CDR3 DNA reads as TGTGCCAGCAGTGAAGGGGGCATGAGGGGACAGGGCACCTACGAGCAGTACTTC.

V gene TRBV25-1 combines with J gene TRBJ1-6, with D uncertain. Germline V lookup: CDR1 MGHDK, CDR2 SYGVNS. The length of the CDR3 is 13 residues. The V end was cut by 1 base, the J end by 10 bases, with 8 bases between. CDR3 DNA: TGTGCCAGCAGTGAATCGGGGTTATCACCCCTCCACTTT. The encoded protein is CASSESGLSPLHF.

The chain couples TRBV6-5 to TRBJ2-5; D call uncertain. The V gene's germline CDR1 is MNHEY and CDR2 SVGAGI. Trimming took off 4 bases at V and 2 bases at J, with 2 bases between the two ends. The CDR3 extends over 11 amino acids. The chain's CDR3 is CASSSQETQYF. CDR3 bases: TGTGCCAGCAGTTCACAAGAGACCCAGTACTTC.

The chain has TRBV18 and TRBJ1-2; D is unclear. The CDR3 has 16 amino acids. From germline, CDR1 is KGHSH and CDR2 LQKENI. V was cut by 4 bases and J by 5 bases, with 20 bases left in between. The chain's CDR3 is CASSQLTNEGAYGYTF. The CDR3 DNA reads TGTGCCAGCTCACAACTGACGAATGAGGGCGCTTATGGCTACACCTTC.

DNA of the CDR3: TGTGCCAGCAGAAGAACAGCCTCCTACGAGCAGTACTTC. Residues: CASRRTASYEQYF. V gene TRBV6-1 combines with J gene TRBJ2-7, with unresolved D. The CDR3 sequence is 13 residues long. Germline values: CDR1 MNHNS, CDR2 SASEGT. Trimming pared 6 bases from V and 0 bases from J, leaving 9 bases between.

This clone was detected a few times. The DNA for the CDR3 is TGTGCCATCGCTAGGTCAGGGAAGCCCCAGCATTTT. Amino acids: CAIARSGKPQHF. The rearrangement joins TRBV10-3 to TRBJ1-5; a possible D gene is TRBD1 (5 bases). The V end lost 8 bases, the J end lost 8 bases, and 13 bases lay between the germline ends. The CDR3 covers 12 residues. CDR1 and CDR2 from the germline V gene are ENHRY and SYGVKD.